These 10 T cell receptor beta chains share one sample of origin, sequenced in a study of blood T cell repertoires in COVID-19. Only in-frame clones appear in the TCRdb table, and some are missing; sequencing was by immunoSEQ multiplex PCR. This table holds fewer than 300,000 clones, approximately 85% found once. Sequenced sample: peripheral blood. The receptors originated from a man aged 45-60 years with active or convalescent COVID-19.

V and J are TRBV27 and TRBJ2-7; 7 bases map to TRBD1. The V and J ends lost 6 bases and 2 bases, in that order; junction bases with no gene match: 7. The CDR3 extends over 14 amino acids. The V gene's germline CDR1 is MNHEY and CDR2 SMNVEV (reference sequence). The CDR3 DNA is TGTGCCAGCAGCCTGTCAGACAGGGCCTACGAGCAGTACTTC. This gives the protein CASSLSDRAYEQYF.

The count of this clone is one. V gene TRBV6-1 combines with J gene TRBJ1-2; tentatively, D is TRBD1 (5 bases). Germline V gene sequence: CDR1 MNHNS, CDR2 SASEGT. CDR3 length: 15 amino acids. The V gene lost 1 base and the J gene lost 8 bases, with 17 bases spanning the gap. CDR3 in DNA: TGTGCCAGCAGTGAAGGGGGTACTTCAGGGCACGGCTACACCTTC. It yields the protein CASSEGGTSGHGYTF.

The chain employs TRBV9 and TRBJ2-2; D perhaps matches TRBD2 (6 bases). The germline V gene has CDR1 SGDLS and CDR2 YYNGEE. With 6 bases removed from V and 4 bases from J, the gap between germline ends came to 28 bases. The CDR3 runs to 19 residues. The CDR3 bases are TGTGCCAGCACCCCCTCCCTATCACGTACGGGAGTCGGCACCGGGGAGCTGTTTTTT. This codes for CASTPSLSRTGVGTGELFF.

This chain connects TRBV6-2 or TRBV6-3 to TRBJ1-1; the match to TRBD1 covers 8 bases. The CDR3 extends over 13 amino acids. Germline values: CDR1 MNHEY, CDR2 SVGEGT. V gave up 4 bases and J gave up 5 bases; unmatched junction bases: 3. The CDR3 here is CASSWTGRTEAFF. The CDR3 region has the DNA TGTGCCAGCAGTTGGACAGGGCGGACTGAAGCTTTCTTT.

This clone was seen a single time. The V call is TRBV13, the J call TRBJ2-5, with a tentative D call TRBD1 (5 bases). The ends were cut back, 4 bases at V and 2 bases at J, with 11 bases in the middle. Per germline, CDR1 PRHDT and CDR2 FYEKMQ (reference sequence). CDR3 length equals 14 residues. This CDR3 is CASSYRQGQETQYF. CDR3 DNA sequence: TGTGCCAGCAGCTACCGTCAGGGTCAAGAGACCCAGTACTTC.

This chain links TRBV19 with TRBJ2-3; 8 positions match TRBD1. The CDR3 is made up of 15 amino acids. With 9 bases clipped from V and 1 base from J, the junction kept 9 bases outside the gene matches. Germline CDR1 LNHDA, CDR2 SQIVND (reference sequence). CDR3 nucleotides: TGTGCCAGCAAGACAGGGGTGATCGGCACAGATACGCAGTATTTT. This sequence encodes CASKTGVIGTDTQYF.

The genes are TRBV29-1 and TRBJ1-2, with D unresolved. Germline V CDR1 and CDR2: SQVTM, ANQGSEA. This CDR3 region has 13 residues. V shed 7 bases and J shed 6 bases, with 18 bases lying between them. The CDR3 loop is CSADGSYYDGYTF. In nucleotides, the CDR3 is TGCAGCGCTGACGGGAGTTATTACGATGGCTACACCTTC.

V and J are TRBV6-5 and TRBJ2-1; D perhaps matches TRBD2 (6 bases). From germline, CDR1 is MNHEY and CDR2 SVGAGI. This CDR3 region has 13 residues. The ends were cut back, 11 bases at V and 3 bases at J, with 14 bases in the middle. Written as DNA, the CDR3 is TGTGCCTCACAGAGGCGGGGCTACAATGAGCAGTTCTTC. This sequence encodes CASQRRGYNEQFF.

The J gene is TRBJ1-1, the V gene TRBV12-3 or TRBV12-4, with D possibly being TRBD1 (5 bases). The V and J ends lost 10 bases and 1 base respectively, with 13 bases between them. The CDR3 is 13 residues long. The CDR3 is CATMAGGNTEAFF. DNA for the CDR3: TGTGCCACCATGGCCGGGGGGAACACTGAAGCTTTCTTT.

V usage is TRBV9 and J usage is TRBJ2-3; the D gene is possibly TRBD2 (6 bases). The germline CDR1 and CDR2 sequences are SGDLS and YYNGEE. V was clipped by 4 bases and J by 4 bases, with 13 bases between them. The CDR3 length is 14 residues. The CDR3 coding sequence is TGTGCCAGCAGCCCGCGGGGTCGGGCAGATACGCAGTATTTT. Its translation is CASSPRGRADTQYF.